A selection of T cell receptor beta chains follows, all from one sample in a study of T cells in Graves' hyperthyroidism and ophthalmopathy. TCRdb passed the multiplex PCR reads through MiXCR, listing each CDR3 protein once. Of approximately 640,000 distinct CDR3 sequences listed, around a sixth are singletons. What was sequenced was blood. These receptors originate from a man aged 50 to 59 with Graves' hyperthyroidism. The CDR3 runs from the conserved cysteine through the conserved F or W.

TRBV3-2	TRBJ2-5	CASSQDTSGATWTQYF
TRBV4-1	TRBJ2-1	CASSHPPGQHNEQFF
TRBV2	TRBJ2-5	CASRKASGSVETQYF
TRBV7-2	TRBJ1-1	CASSPPVTSTEAFF
TRBV28	TRBJ1-1	CASKRTDSTEAFF
TRBV25-1	TRBJ1-1	CASSAAQNTEAFF
TRBV2	TRBJ2-3	CASSGPGRGDTQYF
TRBV7-9	TRBJ2-2	CASSARGGTGELFF
TRBV6-2/TRBV6-3	TRBJ2-7	CASSYGGFAYEQYF
TRBV19	TRBJ1-5	CASSSLSQGEGQPQHF
TRBV28	TRBJ1-5	CASLDSNQPQHF
TRBV28	TRBJ1-5	CASSFYRGKQPQHF
TRBV6-1	TRBJ2-5	CASRKQGLTQETQYF
TRBV6-5	TRBJ2-1	CASKLVDSNEQFF
TRBV10-2	TRBJ1-2	CATSNTGSYGYTF
TRBV6-5	TRBJ2-7	CASSYFRETGEQYF
TRBV5-6	TRBJ2-1	CASSFVDNEQFF
TRBV12-3/TRBV12-4	TRBJ1-3	CASSRDNPGNTIYF
TRBV28	TRBJ1-2	CASSFPNERNYGYTF
TRBV24-1	TRBJ1-2	CATSEFPSGTETNYGYTF
TRBV6-1	TRBJ2-1	CAVTKGLAGSNEQFF
TRBV6-2/TRBV6-3	TRBJ2-3	CASSRALPSDTQYF
TRBV7-9	TRBJ2-7	CASSLPTLDPYEQYF
TRBV7-9	TRBJ2-1	CASSLLLNEQFF
TRBV6-2/TRBV6-3	TRBJ2-3	CASSSSRGPMDTQYF
TRBV28	TRBJ2-7	CASSQTGFVYEQYF
TRBV9	TRBJ1-3	CASSLDSFSGNTIYF
TRBV9	TRBJ2-3	CASSAAGIPPDTQYF
TRBV2	TRBJ1-5	CASSERQGNQPQHF
TRBV9	TRBJ2-7	CASSVGWTLERGEQYF
TRBV20-1	TRBJ1-2	CSANPTGYGYTF
TRBV28	TRBJ2-7	CASKWTIRDPYEQYF
TRBV6-6	TRBJ2-2	CASSYLKGAGTGELFF
TRBV19	TRBJ1-1	CASSISRKTEAFF
TRBV28	TRBJ1-5	CASSYLQGPQHF
TRBV9	TRBJ2-7	CASSALTGGRNEQYF
TRBV28	TRBJ1-1	CASSSLSQGKNTEAFF
TRBV20-1	TRBJ2-3	CSARDRGLSTDTQYF
TRBV19	TRBJ2-7	CASSTAGGPYEQYF